These T cell receptor beta chains were read from a single sample in a study of cytomegalovirus exposure and HLA in healthy donors. Measured with immunoSEQ multiplex PCR; TCRdb has only the in-frame clones, and not every one. The repertoire holds 100,000 to 150,000 clones, with roughly 80% as singletons. The specimen sequenced was PBMCs. These receptors were taken from a man aged 18 to 30 in good health and CMV-seropositive. CDR3s include the opening cysteine and the closing phenylalanine or tryptophan. A D gene is named only where the DNA matches it firmly. Not all rows give a size; the values are once, few, many and, for expanded clones, a class.

clone size: once; J gene: TRBJ2-7; V gene: TRBV6-5; D gene: TRBD1; CDR3 DNA: TGTGCCAGCAGCTGGGACAGGGGCTACGAGCAGTACTTC; CDR3 protein: CASSWDRGYEQYF
clone size: .; J gene: TRBJ2-7; V gene: TRBV27; D gene: TRBD1; CDR3 DNA: TGTGCCAACGCGACAGGGTCGGACGAGCAGTACTTC; CDR3 protein: CANATGSDEQYF
clone size: once; J gene: TRBJ2-2; V gene: TRBV5-5; D gene: .; CDR3 DNA: TGTGCCAGCAGCTTGGAACAATTCGCCGGGGAGCTGTTTTTT; CDR3 protein: CASSLEQFAGELFF
clone size: once; J gene: TRBJ2-2; V gene: TRBV9; D gene: .; CDR3 DNA: TGTGCCAGCAGCGCAACGGACACAAACACCGGGGAGCTGTTTTTT; CDR3 protein: CASSATDTNTGELFF
clone size: once; J gene: TRBJ2-1; V gene: TRBV30; D gene: .; CDR3 DNA: TGTGCCTGGAGCGACTACACCCACCGGGACACAACCCGCTCCTACAATGAGCAGTTCTTC; CDR3 protein: CAWSDYTHRDTTRSYNEQFF
clone size: .; J gene: TRBJ2-1; V gene: TRBV5-1; D gene: TRBD1; CDR3 DNA: TGCGCCAGCAGTACGTCCGGGACAGGGATGAATAATGAGCAGTTCTTC; CDR3 protein: CASSTSGTGMNNEQFF
clone size: .; J gene: TRBJ2-2; V gene: TRBV18; D gene: TRBD2; CDR3 DNA: TGTGCCAGCTCACCAGAACTAGCGGGAGGCGTGGACACCGGGGAGCTGTTTTTT; CDR3 protein: CASSPELAGGVDTGELFF
clone size: .; J gene: TRBJ2-1; V gene: TRBV9; D gene: .; CDR3 DNA: TGTGCCAGCAGCGTAGATCGGGTGGGTGAGCAGTTCTTC; CDR3 protein: CASSVDRVGEQFF
clone size: medium-sized; J gene: TRBJ2-2; V gene: TRBV6-4; D gene: TRBD1; CDR3 DNA: TGTGCCAGCAGTGACGGGACAGACACCGGGGAGCTGTTTTTT; CDR3 protein: CASSDGTDTGELFF
clone size: .; J gene: TRBJ2-1; V gene: TRBV7-9; D gene: TRBD2; CDR3 DNA: TGTGCCAGCAGCTTACTTACGGGACTAGGTGAGCAGTTCTTC; CDR3 protein: CASSLLTGLGEQFF
clone size: few; J gene: TRBJ2-2; V gene: TRBV5-1; D gene: .; CDR3 DNA: TGCGCCAGCAGCTTATCTGCGGGTTGGGACGGGGAGCTGTTTTTT; CDR3 protein: CASSLSAGWDGELFF
clone size: .; J gene: TRBJ2-1; V gene: TRBV30; D gene: .; CDR3 DNA: TGTGCCTGGAGTGAGTGGGGGGGCCGGAATGAGCAGTTCTTC; CDR3 protein: CAWSEWGGRNEQFF
clone size: once; J gene: TRBJ2-7; V gene: TRBV4-3; D gene: TRBD1; CDR3 DNA: TGCGCCAGCAGCCTCTCGACAGGGATCGAGCAGTACTTC; CDR3 protein: CASSLSTGIEQYF
clone size: once; J gene: TRBJ1-2; V gene: TRBV15; D gene: TRBD1; CDR3 DNA: TGTGCCACCAGCAGAGAGGACAGGCTGGGGGACTATGGCTACACCTTC; CDR3 protein: CATSREDRLGDYGYTF
clone size: .; J gene: TRBJ1-1; V gene: TRBV6-1; D gene: TRBD1; CDR3 DNA: TGTGCCAGCAGTGATTATCTCGGACAGGAGCACACTGAAGCTTTCTTT; CDR3 protein: CASSDYLGQEHTEAFF
clone size: .; J gene: TRBJ2-3; V gene: TRBV19; D gene: TRBD2; CDR3 DNA: TGTGCCAGTACCACCGCCGAGGGGGCTAGCGGGGGGGCAGATACGCAGTATTTT; CDR3 protein: CASTTAEGASGGADTQYF
clone size: .; J gene: TRBJ2-7; V gene: TRBV7-2; D gene: TRBD1; CDR3 DNA: TGTGCCAGCAGCAAGACCCCGGGACAGGGTATCGGAGAGCAGTACTTC; CDR3 protein: CASSKTPGQGIGEQYF
clone size: .; J gene: TRBJ1-1; V gene: TRBV4-3; D gene: .; CDR3 DNA: TGCGCCAGCAGCCCCTCCCTCAGGGATTGGGACACTGAAGCTTTCTTT; CDR3 protein: CASSPSLRDWDTEAFF
clone size: .; J gene: TRBJ1-2; V gene: TRBV7-2; D gene: .; CDR3 DNA: TGTGCCAGCAGCTTACCCCCCGGCGGGGGCTACACCTTC; CDR3 protein: CASSLPPGGGYTF
clone size: .; J gene: TRBJ2-5; V gene: TRBV4-3; D gene: TRBD2; CDR3 DNA: TGCGCCAGCAGCCCCCGACTAGCGGGGGTACAAGAGACCCAGTACTTC; CDR3 protein: CASSPRLAGVQETQYF
clone size: .; J gene: TRBJ2-7; V gene: TRBV30; D gene: TRBD2; CDR3 DNA: TGTGCCTGGGAGCGGGAGGGCCCCTACGAGCAGTACTTC; CDR3 protein: CAWEREGPYEQYF
clone size: few; J gene: TRBJ1-1; V gene: TRBV15; D gene: .; CDR3 DNA: TGTGCCACCAGCAGGGCGACAGGGAACACTGAAGCTTTCTTT; CDR3 protein: CATSRATGNTEAFF